This TCR beta chain appears in the sequencing data of a study of regulatory T cells in long-lasting Graves disease (dated by TCRdb to the early 2020s). Regarding the research as a whole: Newly diagnosed Graves' disease patients had taken antithyroid drugs for less than 3 months. Persistent Graves' disease patients were compared with newly diagnosed Graves' disease patients by peripheral blood TCR sequencing and RNA sequencing. A total of around 35 samples were covered by TCR sequencing, comprising around 13 persistent and around 20 newly diagnosed Graves' disease patients. The study was conducted in China and was registered as a clinical trial.

The time point label of this sample denotes: newly diagnosed GD, antithyroid drugs for less than 3 months. RNA was extracted from PBMCs in TRIzol for both TCR sequencing and RNA sequencing. Graves' disease was diagnosed according to American Thyroid Association guidelines. Recruitment of patients was carried out at an endocrinology department in Xi'an, China. Each patient gave 7.5 to 10 milliliters of peripheral blood, collected in an EDTA anticoagulant tube. Ficoll Paque Plus density gradient separation was used to isolate PBMCs, and no additional T cell sorting was done. An Agilent 2100 Bioanalyzer and agarose gel were used to check RNA quality, and a NanoDrop 2000 was used to measure RNA concentration. CDR1 and CDR2 are read off the germline V gene (reference sequence) as DFQATT and SNEGSKA. From the cysteine through the phenylalanine, the CDR3 covers 12 amino acids. Of all the DNA, just the CDR3 is kept, 36 bases in frame from base 1. Trimming takes 6 bases from V and 0 bases from J, and the germline ends sit 9 bases apart.

Remarks on this clonotype: Which antigen it targets is not known. Base qualities are not provided; no much larger clone lies one nucleotide away.

General findings and caveats noted by the study authors: Persistent Graves' disease patients showed lower TCR Shannon entropy and fewer highly expanded clones than newly diagnosed patients, suggesting clonal expansion. The small sample size was acknowledged by the authors as a limitation that may reduce accuracy. A larger number of public clonotypes was shared among persistent patients (fewer than 3,000) than among newly diagnosed patients (roughly 980). TRBV28, TRBJ1-2 and TRBJ2-5 were preferentially used in persistent disease, while TRBV20-1 and TRBJ2-1 were favored in newly diagnosed disease. Only peripheral blood was studied, because thyroid tissue, the primary lesion, was inaccessible. Sequencing and analysis were limited to the TCR beta chain.

Receptor amplification or capture employed multiplex PCR. TCRdb names Illumina HiSeq 4000 as the instrument used. To build TCR beta libraries, CDR3 regions were amplified by Arm-PCR using iRepertoire HTBI primers. PCR products were gel purified before sequencing. From the authors' description of their analysis: Gene usage analysis of CDR3 amino acid clonotypes used the 62 TRBV and 14 to 15 TRBJ segments found across samples. Filtered high-quality paired reads were merged into contigs using COPE and FqMerger. BLAST was used to align contigs to the IMGT TRBV, TRBD and TRBJ reference genes, and CDR3 was defined following IMGT. Clonotypes above 0.1% frequency were classified as highly expanded clones. Shannon entropy was used to measure repertoire diversity, and the Gini coefficient was used to measure V-J evenness. Clonotypes shared by more than one individual were considered public. TCRdb applied fastp at Q25 and MiXCR to the public reads, then kept only in-frame beta chains. Each CDR3 protein appears once, grouped with its most common genes and DNA. Clone size and V and J calls follow TCRdb, not the original study. Recorded for this sample are fewer than 650,000 distinct CDR3 sequences; 16% of them occurred a single time. 15% to 20% of the sample goes to the ten largest clones.

These same data were also listed under a study on T cells in Graves' hyperthyroidism and ophthalmopathy. The second study, in turn, reports: Stable Graves' hyperthyroidism was defined as no progression to ophthalmopathy during 18 months of follow-up. Hyperthyroidism patients were newly diagnosed, with disease duration under 2 months, and aged 18 to 65 years. Patients with uncontrolled infections, other autoimmune diseases, pregnancy or lactation were excluded. Diagnoses relied on clinical symptoms, serum thyroxine and TRAb, thyroid ultrasound and orbital computed tomography. A first-round RT-PCR of the TCR CDR3 used the HTBI primer set with the Qiagen OneStep RT-PCR kit. Most expanded thyroid clonotypes (frequency above 0.001) were also detected in blood, a finding suggesting that blood repertoires may reflect thyroid immune responses. Ophthalmopathy was separated from stable hyperthyroidism by a 13 V-J signature model, with approximately 89% sensitivity and about 84% specificity obtained in cross-validation and 80%/75% obtained in testing. During validation, the model predicted progression to ophthalmopathy a median of approximately 7 months ahead of onset, with around 70% sensitivity and almost 75% specificity. To identify TCR V-J signatures that set the groups apart, the researchers used a discovery cohort of 100 patients, made up of 40 to 45 with Graves' ophthalmopathy and 55 to 65 with stable Graves' hyperthyroidism. An independent validation cohort of under 20 hyperthyroidism patients and 17 patients who later progressed to ophthalmopathy tested prospective prediction of ophthalmopathy. The roughly 91 discovery patients were randomly divided into training and test sets at a 7:3 ratio. Thyroid tissue and blood T-cell repertoires from about six Graves' hyperthyroidism patients were also compared in the study. Following sampling, methimazole starting at 30 mg daily was given to hyperthyroidism patients, and high-dose intravenous methylprednisolone was given to ophthalmopathy patients. Libraries were constructed in a second round of multiplex PCR, after which size selection and purification were carried out. Paired-end sequencing of the libraries was performed with 100 bp reads on an Illumina HiSeq2000. SOAPnuke was used to process the raw data, throwing out any read that contained adapters or uncalled bases, had a mean Phred below 15, or lacked an exact constant-primer or identifier match. High-quality paired reads were merged with COPE v1.2.5, and unique nucleotide sequences were defined as clonotypes. Clonotypes were aligned to IMGT TRBV, TRBD and TRBJ reference segments using MiTCR v1.1. The analysis was restricted to V-J combinations with a frequency above 0.0001, which together covered roughly 99% of the repertoires. A TCS score was defined as the ratio of F50 (clonal expansion) to E x V (chaos), with BLOSUM62-based TCRdist applied between CDR3 peptides within each V-J. Welch's t-statistics and random forest reduced around 520 V-J features to roughly 13, which were used in a naive Bayes classifier (R e1071). Sample size was not statistically predetermined, and blinding of investigators to group allocation was not performed. TCR Vbeta CDR3 sequencing of approximately 140 peripheral blood samples (under 45 ophthalmopathy, over 70 hyperthyroidism and approximately 17 progressor patients) is reported in the paper.

The chain couples TRBV20-1 to TRBJ2-7, and the D gene may be TRBD1, 6 bases matching. The sequence came from a woman in her 30s with Graves disease. Donor details come from another sample of the same person, matched by shared clones. Specimen: peripheral blood mononuclear cells (PBMCs), collected at new diagnosis, from a patient treated with antithyroid drugs. The CDR3 has the sequence CSARTVSYEQYF. The DNA is TGCAGTGCCCGGACAGTCTCCTACGAGCAGTACTTC.